Shown below are 20 T cell receptor beta chains from a single sample sequenced in a study of cytomegalovirus exposure and HLA in healthy donors. The PCR used 60 Vbeta and 13 Jbeta primers. Produced via immunoSEQ multiplex PCR; TCRdb's table is partial and in-frame only. This table has under 150,000 clones, about 80% appearing once. The sequencing input was PBMCs. The receptors stem from a boy aged 2-15 years in good health and CMV-seronegative.

Notes on this clone: The CDR3 end shows no conserved phenylalanine or tryptophan, and so a read error is likely. The chain couples TRBV19 to TRBJ1-2; D might be TRBD1 (5 bases). In germline, CDR1 is LNHDA, CDR2 SQIVND (reference sequence). This CDR3 has 11 residues. Trimming removed 8 bases at V and 4 bases at J, with 8 bases between. CDR3 sequence: CASQGGYGYTL. The CDR3 DNA is TGTGCCAGTCAGGGAGGCTATGGCTACACCCTC.

The chain joins TRBV7-6 to TRBJ1-1, with D possibly matching TRBD1 (6 bases). Trimming took 3 bases from V and 4 from J, leaving 9 bases between them. The CDR3 has 13 residues. Germline assignment: CDR1 SGHVS and CDR2 FNYEAQ. CDR3 sequence: CASSFGQFTEAFF. The CDR3 DNA reads TGTGCCAGCAGCTTTGGACAGTTCACTGAAGCTTTCTTT.

The chain combines TRBV11-2 with TRBJ2-1; 7 nucleotides align to TRBD2. The germline V gene has CDR1 SGHAT and CDR2 FQNNGV. Trimming removed 0 bases from V and 0 bases from J; junction bases left unmatched: 5. The CDR3 length is 17 residues. CDR3 nucleotides: TGTGCCAGCAGCTTAGACGGGGGGATCGGCTCCTACAATGAGCAGTTCTTC. Its protein product is CASSLDGGIGSYNEQFF.

This chain links TRBV1 with TRBJ2-1; the table's TRBD2 call for D was not verified on the DNA. TRBV1 is classified as a pseudogene. This CDR3 has 19 amino acids. In DNA form, the CDR3 reads TGCACCAGCAGCCAAGATCTAGGACTAGCGGTTAGCTCCTACAATGAGCAGTTCTTC. It specifies CTSSQDLGLAVSSYNEQFF.

The rearrangement links TRBV18 to TRBJ2-1; possible D gene TRBD1, 5 bases. Per germline, CDR1 KGHSH and CDR2 LQKENI. V was cut by 0 bases and J by 8 bases, with 14 bases left in between. CDR3 size: 15 residues. CDR3 sequence reads: CASSPPAGSVDEQFF. CDR3 nucleotides: TGTGCCAGCTCACCACCGGCAGGGTCGGTGGATGAGCAGTTCTTC.

The gene calls are TRBV4-1 and TRBJ1-5; 7 nucleotides match TRBD1. The trim removed 6 bases at V and 2 bases at J, leaving 4 bases unmatched. Looked up from germline, CDR1 is MGHRA and CDR2 is YSYEKL. The length of the CDR3 is 14 residues. The CDR3 sequence is CASSPTGGNQPQHF. Here the CDR3 DNA reads TGCGCCAGCAGTCCAACAGGGGGCAATCAGCCCCAGCATTTT.

The rearrangement links TRBV15 to TRBJ1-5; TRBD1 matches at 8 bases. The V gene end was trimmed by 0 bases and the J gene end by 2 bases; junction bases not matched to a gene: 6. Germline loops: CDR1 LNHNV, CDR2 YYDKDF (reference sequence). CDR3 length: 17 amino acids. The CDR3 DNA reads as TGTGCCACCAGCAGAGAGTGGACAGGGATGGGCAATCAGCCCCAGCATTTT. This codes for CATSREWTGMGNQPQHF.

The V and J genes are TRBV2 and TRBJ1-2; D is ambiguous. This CDR3 is 14 amino acids long. Germline assignment: CDR1 SNHLY and CDR2 FYNNEI. V was pared by 8 bases and J by 0 bases, with 13 bases between. The CDR3 DNA is TGTGCCAGCTCGGAGGTCGCGGCTAACTATGGCTACACCTTC. It encodes CASSEVAANYGYTF.

The sample holds a few counts of this clone. The chain has TRBV6-6 and TRBJ2-2; 7 bases fit TRBD2. Unmatched junction bases numbered 5, after V lost 10 bases and J lost 6 bases. Germline V gene sequence: CDR1 MNHNY, CDR2 SVGAGI (reference sequence). The CDR3 runs 12 residues. The CDR3, as DNA: TGTGCCACTCAACGGGGGGCCGGGGAGCTGTTTTTT. Its protein product is CATQRGAGELFF.

The rearrangement links TRBV18 to TRBJ2-1, with D perhaps TRBD1 (5 bases). Germline CDR1 and CDR2: KGHSH and LQKENI. V was clipped by 3 bases and J by 7 bases, with 16 bases between them. The CDR3 has 15 residues. The CDR3 reads CASSPLLDPGNEQFF. CDR3 nucleotides: TGTGCCAGCTCACCTCTACTGGACCCAGGGAATGAGCAGTTCTTC.

The chain uses TRBV5-1 and TRBJ2-3, with D possibly TRBD1 on 6 matching bases. V was cut by 4 bases and J by 2 bases, with 11 bases left in between. The germline V gene encodes CDR1 SGHRS and CDR2 YFSETQ. This CDR3 contains 14 residues. CDR3 coding DNA: TGCGCCAGCAGCCAAGGGGACACCACAGATACGCAGTATTTT. Its translation is CASSQGDTTDTQYF. Full variable domain (missing parts from reference TRBV5-1 and TRBJ2-3): KAGVTQTPRYLIKTRGQQVTLSCSPISGHRSVSWYQQTPGQGLQFLFEYFSETQRNKGNFPGRFSGRQFSNSRSEMNVSTLELGDSALYLCASSQGDTTDTQYFGPGTRLTVL.

V is TRBV6-5 and J is TRBJ1-2, with a tentative D call TRBD1 (6 bases). Germline V gives CDR1 MNHEY, CDR2 SVGAGI. CDR3 length: 14 amino acids. Trimming took off 6 bases at V and 4 bases at J, with 15 bases between the two ends. CDR3 DNA sequence: TGTGCCAGCAGCCCAACGGGGGGCGGCTATGGCTACACCTTC. Its translation is CASSPTGGGYGYTF.

Worth noting for this clone: One junction end does not reproduce the germline sequence, and a read error may be involved. The chain couples TRBV2 to TRBJ2-1; 8 bases line up with TRBD2. From germline, CDR1 is SNHLY and CDR2 FYNNEI. The CDR3 extends over 15 amino acids. As DNA, the CDR3 is TGTGCCAGCTGTGAGTCCAGCGGGGGCACGTATGAGCAGTTCTTC. Amino acids: CASCESSGGTYEQFF.

The rearrangement joins TRBV4-1 to TRBJ2-1, with 13 positions matching TRBD2. Germline lookup yields CDR1 MGHRA and CDR2 YSYEKL. J was trimmed by 4 bases and V by 3 bases; bases with no gene match: 6. There are 17 residues in the CDR3. The CDR3 region is CASSHTSGRARYNEQFF. CDR3 DNA: TGCGCCAGCAGCCATACTAGCGGGAGGGCCAGGTACAATGAGCAGTTCTTC.

The rearrangement joins TRBV4-1 to TRBJ2-1, with 10 bases aligning to TRBD2. With 1 base clipped from V and 5 bases from J, the junction kept 8 bases outside the gene matches. Germline V lookup: CDR1 MGHRA, CDR2 YSYEKL. This CDR3 has 17 amino acids. The CDR3 sequence: CASSQGPGLALDNEQFF. The CDR3 DNA is TGCGCCAGCAGCCAAGGGCCGGGACTAGCGCTAGACAATGAGCAGTTCTTC.

The gene calls are TRBV19 and TRBJ2-7, with D maybe TRBD2 (5 bases). CDR1 is LNHDA and CDR2 is SQIVND in the germline V gene (reference sequence). V was shortened by 2 bases and J by 3 bases, with 8 bases between the two germline ends. The CDR3 is made up of 13 amino acids. For the CDR3, the DNA is TGTGCCAGTAGTATAAAAGAGGGCTACGAGCAGTACGTC. It translates to CASSIKEGYEQYV.

The chain combines TRBV6-5 with TRBJ2-5, with TRBD1 as a possible D gene (5 bases). The ends were cut back, 1 base at V and 2 bases at J, with 11 bases in the middle. The CDR3 is made up of 15 amino acids. Germline CDR1 and CDR2: MNHEY and SVGAGI. CDR3: CASSYWGLGQETQYF. CDR3 nucleotides: TGTGCCAGCAGTTACTGGGGCCTAGGACAAGAGACCCAGTACTTC.

This clone has only one observation. The chain couples TRBV27 to TRBJ2-7, with D perhaps TRBD2 (5 bases). Germline CDR1 MNHEY, CDR2 SMNVEV (reference sequence). The CDR3 contains 19 residues. V lost 4 bases, J lost 3 bases, and 28 bases lay in between. The CDR3 sequence is CASSSPIIRTPGGGYEQYF. CDR3 coding DNA: TGTGCCAGCAGTTCCCCAATCATTCGAACCCCCGGAGGTGGCTACGAGCAGTACTTC.

The chain joins TRBV6-5 to TRBJ2-3, with TRBD1 matching 8 bases. Germline V gene data show CDR1 as MNHEY and CDR2 as SVGAGI. This CDR3 spans 15 amino acids. Trimming at V came to 4 bases and at J to 1 base, leaving 4 bases not matched to a gene. CDR3 nucleotides: TGTGCCAGCAGTTTGACAGGGGCTGGCACAGATACGCAGTATTTT. It codes for CASSLTGAGTDTQYF.

This clone has a handful of counts. This sequence joins TRBV5-3 and TRBJ1-2; D is uncertain. TRBV5-3 is recorded as an ORF, its role being uncertain. Trimming removed 8 bases from V and 3 bases from J, with 20 bases in between. The CDR3 loop spans 15 amino acids. The DNA of the CDR3 is TGTGCCAGGAGGGTGGAACCCCAAGACTACTATGGCTACACCTTC. Amino acids: CARRVEPQDYYGYTF.